These 13 T cell receptor beta chains came from one sample sequenced in a study of blood T cell repertoires in COVID-19. Libraries were prepared by immunoSEQ multiplex PCR; TCRdb keeps only in-frame clonotypes and omits some of them. The table lists approximately 300,000 clones, approximately 91% of them singletons, with about 11% in the top ten. The source material was peripheral blood. These receptors originate from a woman in her twenties or thirties with COVID-19, enrolled during active disease.

In the case of this clone: This sample includes further DNA sequences coding for the same CDR3. CDR3 residues: CASSPGLNTEAFF. CDR3 sequence (DNA): TGCGCCAGCAGCCCAGGTTTGAACACTGAAGCTTTCTTT. The gene calls are TRBV5-1 and TRBJ1-1; no reliable D call. The V end was cut by 4 bases, the J end by 0 bases, with 7 bases between. CDR1 is SGHRS, CDR2 YFSETQ, per germline. This CDR3 has 13 amino acids.

J is TRBJ1-2 and V is TRBV19; D perhaps matches TRBD1 (6 bases). V was trimmed by 9 bases and J by 3 bases, leaving 17 bases between them. CDR3 size: 14 residues. Germline-derived CDR1 and CDR2 are LNHDA and SQIVND (reference sequence). CDR3 sequence reads: CARTPPGHDYGYTF. Here the CDR3 DNA reads TGTGCCAGGACACCTCCGGGACACGACTATGGCTACACCTTC.

This clone showed up just once. J is TRBJ2-7 and V is TRBV7-9; a weak D match, TRBD1 (7 bases). Germline CDR1 is SEHNR and CDR2 is FQNEAQ (reference sequence). With 5 bases removed from V and 3 bases from J, the gap between germline ends came to 20 bases. This CDR3 is built from 16 residues. CDR3 amino acids: CASSGFRGREGYEQYF. The CDR3 DNA reads as TGTGCCAGCAGCGGCTTTAGGGGGCGGGAAGGCTACGAGCAGTACTTC.

This chain joins TRBV10-3 and TRBJ2-1; 8 bases match TRBD2. Germline CDR1 reads ENHRY; CDR2 reads SYGVKD. J gave up 5 bases and V 10 bases, and 7 bases lay outside the gene matches. The CDR3 sequence is 13 residues long. CDR3 nucleotides: TGTGCCACGGGGGGGACTTCAGACAATGAGCAGTTCTTC. Protein sequence: CATGGTSDNEQFF.

This clone has more than one count but fewer than ten. The chain joins TRBV4-3 to TRBJ1-2; D not resolved. Per the germline V gene, CDR1 is LGHNA and CDR2 is YSLEER. This CDR3 is built from 14 residues. V was pared by 0 bases and J by 2 bases, with 7 bases between. DNA for the CDR3: TGCGCCAGCAGCCAAGACCCATTCAACTATGGCTACACCTTC. The encoded protein is CASSQDPFNYGYTF.

The rearrangement links TRBV11-2 to TRBJ2-7; tentative D call: TRBD1 (6 bases). Germline V gene lookup returns CDR1 SGHAT and CDR2 FQNNGV. Trimming stripped 2 bases from V and 2 bases from J, with 19 bases between. The CDR3 runs to 17 residues. CDR3 sequence (DNA): TGTGCCAGCAGCTTAAGGGGGTGGGAGAAGGGGACCTACGAGCAGTACTTC. It is translated as CASSLRGWEKGTYEQYF.

CDR3 loop: CASSPTTLSYEQYF. The CDR3 DNA follows: TGTGCCAGCAGCCCGACAACGCTCTCCTACGAGCAGTACTTC. This rearrangement joins TRBV14 to TRBJ2-7; unclear D gene. Germline CDR1 SGHDN, CDR2 FVKESK. Trimming shortened V by 4 bases and J by 0 bases, and 10 bases separated the two germline ends. CDR3 length: 14 amino acids. Full variable domain (remainder filled in from reference TRBV14 and TRBJ2-7): EAGVTQFPSHSVIEKGQTVTLRCDPISGHDNLYWYRRVMGKEIKFLLHFVKESKQDESGMPNNRFLAERTGGTYSTLKVQPAELEDSGVYFCASSPTTLSYEQYFGPGTRLTVT.

This clone has a single count. In DNA form, the CDR3 reads TGTGCCAGCAGCCTACTCCGGGACAACGAGCAGTACTTC. Translation gives CASSLLRDNEQYF. The chain carries TRBV7-3 and TRBJ2-7; D might be TRBD1 (6 bases). V lost 5 bases to trimming and J lost 5 bases, with 13 bases between them. Germline lookup yields CDR1 SGHTA and CDR2 FQGTGA. The CDR3 has 13 residues. The complete variable domain, with remaining parts taken from reference TRBV7-3 and TRBJ2-7, reads GAGVSQTPSNKVTEKGKYVELRCDPISGHTALYWYRQSLGQGPEFLIYFQGTGAADDSGLPNDRFFAVRPEGSVSTLKIQRTERGDSAVYLCASSLLRDNEQYFGPGTRLTVT.

The chain employs TRBV28 and TRBJ1-1; 7 nucleotides line up with TRBD1. Trimming cost V 7 bases and J 7 bases; bases outside gene matches: 6. There are 12 residues in the CDR3. Germline CDR1 reads MDHEN; CDR2 reads SYDVKM. As DNA, the CDR3 is TGTGCCAGCAATGACAGGGAGATTGAAGCTTTCTTT. The encoded protein is CASNDREIEAFF.

This chain joins TRBV27 and TRBJ2-7, with 9 bases lining up with TRBD2. This CDR3 is built from 16 residues. Trimming took 1 base from V and 4 from J; bases not matched to a gene: 8. Germline-derived CDR1 and CDR2 are MNHEY and SMNVEV (reference sequence). Here the CDR3 reads CASSLYRGSGSYEQYF. CDR3 coding DNA: TGTGCCAGCAGTTTATATCGGGGTAGCGGGAGTTACGAGCAGTACTTC.

The rearrangement joins TRBV5-1 to TRBJ2-4, with 12 nucleotides matching TRBD1. The CDR3 loop spans 18 amino acids. Looked up from germline, CDR1 is SGHRS and CDR2 is YFSETQ. Trimming took 0 bases from V and 2 from J; bases not matched to a gene: 6. DNA of the CDR3: TGCGCCAGCAGCTTGGCCCCGGGACAGGGGGCAACCAAAAACATTCAGTACTTC. Translating it yields CASSLAPGQGATKNIQYF.

The rearrangement links TRBV15 to TRBJ2-1; 13 positions match TRBD2. Germline trimming cut 0 bases from V and 7 bases from J; bases unmatched to any gene: 6. Per the germline V gene, CDR1 is LNHNV and CDR2 is YYDKDF (reference sequence). This CDR3 has 17 residues. The CDR3 sequence is CATSRETSGRGANEQFF. The CDR3 nucleotides read TGTGCCACCAGCAGAGAAACTAGCGGGAGGGGGGCGAATGAGCAGTTCTTC.

The rearrangement uses TRBV29-1 and TRBJ2-3, with 7 nucleotides matching TRBD1. The trim removed 7 bases at V and 6 bases at J, leaving 7 bases unmatched. The CDR3 runs to 12 residues. Germline CDR1 and CDR2: SQVTM and ANQGSEA. In nucleotides, the CDR3 is TGCAGCGCCACGACAGGGCCGGATACGCAGTATTTT. Its protein product is CSATTGPDTQYF.